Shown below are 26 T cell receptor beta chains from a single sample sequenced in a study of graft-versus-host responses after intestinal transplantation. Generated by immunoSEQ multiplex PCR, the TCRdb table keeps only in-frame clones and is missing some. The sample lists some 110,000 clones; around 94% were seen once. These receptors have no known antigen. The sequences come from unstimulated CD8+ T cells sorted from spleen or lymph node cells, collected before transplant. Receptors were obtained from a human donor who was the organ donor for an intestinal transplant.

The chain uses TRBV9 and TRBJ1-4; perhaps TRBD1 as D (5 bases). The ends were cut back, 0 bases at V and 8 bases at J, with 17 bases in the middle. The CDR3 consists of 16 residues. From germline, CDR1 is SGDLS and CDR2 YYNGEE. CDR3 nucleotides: TGTGCCAGCAGCGTAGACTTTGGGGGGATTGGGGAAAAACTGTTTTTT. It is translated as CASSVDFGGIGEKLFF.

The CDR3 loop reads CAISTGGTAGGYEQYF. The DNA of the CDR3 is TGTGCCATCTCGACAGGGGGCACAGCGGGAGGCTACGAGCAGTACTTC. The chain is built from TRBV7-3 and TRBJ2-7, with D perhaps matching TRBD1 (10 bases). There are 16 residues in the CDR3. Germline CDR1 reads SGHTA; CDR2 reads FQGTGA. V was clipped by 10 bases and J by 3 bases, with 25 bases between them.

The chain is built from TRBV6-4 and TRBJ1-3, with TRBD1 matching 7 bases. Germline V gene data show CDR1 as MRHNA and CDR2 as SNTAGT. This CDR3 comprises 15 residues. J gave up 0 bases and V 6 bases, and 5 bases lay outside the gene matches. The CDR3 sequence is CASRRQGSSGNTIYF. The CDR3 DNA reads TGTGCCAGCAGGAGACAGGGATCCTCTGGAAACACCATATATTTT.

In DNA, the CDR3 is TGTGCCAGCAGTCCCGGGGCAGGGGTTGCCCAAGAGACCCAGTACTTC. Protein: CASSPGAGVAQETQYF. The V call is TRBV27, the J call TRBJ2-5; maybe TRBD1 (6 bases). Germline CDR1 and CDR2: MNHEY and SMNVEV (reference sequence). This CDR3 is built from 16 residues. Trimming took 5 bases from V and 1 from J, leaving 17 bases between them.

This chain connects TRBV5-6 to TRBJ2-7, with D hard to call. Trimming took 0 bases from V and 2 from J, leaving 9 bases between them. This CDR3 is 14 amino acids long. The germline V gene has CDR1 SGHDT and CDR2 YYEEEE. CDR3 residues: CASSLAPGAYEQYF. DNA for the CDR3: TGTGCCAGCAGCTTGGCTCCGGGCGCCTACGAGCAGTACTTC.

As DNA, the CDR3 is TGCGCCAGCAGCCAAGATCTACTAGCGGGGTCGAACACCGGGGAGCTGTTTTTT. The encoded protein is CASSQDLLAGSNTGELFF. The chain is built from TRBV4-1 and TRBJ2-2; 10 bases are a match to TRBD2. The CDR3 spans 18 residues. In germline, CDR1 is MGHRA, CDR2 YSYEKL. V gave up 0 bases and J gave up 0 bases; unmatched junction bases: 4.

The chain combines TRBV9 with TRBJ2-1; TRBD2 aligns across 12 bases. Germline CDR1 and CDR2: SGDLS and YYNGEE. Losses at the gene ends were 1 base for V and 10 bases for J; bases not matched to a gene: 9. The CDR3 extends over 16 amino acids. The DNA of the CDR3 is TGTGCCAGCAGCGTACACCTCGGACTAGCGGGAAGGGAGCAGTTCTTC. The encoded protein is CASSVHLGLAGREQFF.

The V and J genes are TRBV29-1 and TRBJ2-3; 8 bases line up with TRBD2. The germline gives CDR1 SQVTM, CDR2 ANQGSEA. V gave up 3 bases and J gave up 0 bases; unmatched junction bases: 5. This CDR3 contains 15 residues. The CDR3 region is CSVDMIAGSTDTQYF. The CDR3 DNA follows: TGCAGCGTTGATATGATAGCGGGGAGCACAGATACGCAGTATTTT.

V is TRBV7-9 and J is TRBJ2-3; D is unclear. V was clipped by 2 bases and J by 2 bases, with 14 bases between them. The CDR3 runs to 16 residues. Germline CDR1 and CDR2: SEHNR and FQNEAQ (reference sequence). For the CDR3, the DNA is TGTGCCAGCAGCTTATGGGGTCTAGGCTCCACAGATACGCAGTATTTT. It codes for CASSLWGLGSTDTQYF.

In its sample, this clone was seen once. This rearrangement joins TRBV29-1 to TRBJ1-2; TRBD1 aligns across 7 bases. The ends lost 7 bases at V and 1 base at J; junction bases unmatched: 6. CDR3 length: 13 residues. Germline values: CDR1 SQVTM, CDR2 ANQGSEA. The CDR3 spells CSAPDRNNYGYTF. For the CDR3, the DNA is TGCAGCGCCCCGGACAGGAATAACTATGGCTACACCTTC.

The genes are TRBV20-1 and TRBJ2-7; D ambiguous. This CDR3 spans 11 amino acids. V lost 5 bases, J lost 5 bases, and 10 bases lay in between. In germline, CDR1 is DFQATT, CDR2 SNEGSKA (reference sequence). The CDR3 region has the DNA TGCAGTGCTGCCCGTCGGAACGAGCAGTACTTC. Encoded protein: CSAARRNEQYF.

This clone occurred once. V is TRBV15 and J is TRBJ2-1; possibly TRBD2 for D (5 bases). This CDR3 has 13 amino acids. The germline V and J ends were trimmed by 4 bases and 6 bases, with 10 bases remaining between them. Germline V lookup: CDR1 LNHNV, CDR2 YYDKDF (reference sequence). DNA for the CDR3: TGTGCCACCAGCATATCCGGGGTCAATGAGCAGTTCTTC. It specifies CATSISGVNEQFF.

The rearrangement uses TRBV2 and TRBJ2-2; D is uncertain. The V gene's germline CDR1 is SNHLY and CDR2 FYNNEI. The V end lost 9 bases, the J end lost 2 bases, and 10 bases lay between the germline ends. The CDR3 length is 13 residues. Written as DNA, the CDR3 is TGTGCCAGTCCCAGCCCAAACACCGGGGAGCTGTTTTTT. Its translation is CASPSPNTGELFF.

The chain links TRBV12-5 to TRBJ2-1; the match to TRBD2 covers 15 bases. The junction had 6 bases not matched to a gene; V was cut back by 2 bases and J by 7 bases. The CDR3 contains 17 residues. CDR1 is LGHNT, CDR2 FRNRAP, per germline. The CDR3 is CASGLNCGLAGGNEQFF. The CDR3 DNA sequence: TGTGCTAGTGGTTTGAACTGCGGACTAGCGGGAGGGAATGAGCAGTTCTTC.

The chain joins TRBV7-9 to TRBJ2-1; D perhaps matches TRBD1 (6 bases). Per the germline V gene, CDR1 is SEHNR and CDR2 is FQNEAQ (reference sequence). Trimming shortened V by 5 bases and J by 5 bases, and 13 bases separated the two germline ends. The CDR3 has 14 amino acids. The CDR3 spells CASSTGQYHNEQFF. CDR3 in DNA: TGTGCCAGCAGCACAGGACAGTATCACAATGAGCAGTTCTTC.

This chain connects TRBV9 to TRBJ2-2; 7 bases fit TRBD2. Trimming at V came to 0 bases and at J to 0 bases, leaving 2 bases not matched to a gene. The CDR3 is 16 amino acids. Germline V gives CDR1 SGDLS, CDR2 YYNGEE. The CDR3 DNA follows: TGTGCCAGCAGCGTAGACGGGAGGTCGAACACCGGGGAGCTGTTTTTT. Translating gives CASSVDGRSNTGELFF.

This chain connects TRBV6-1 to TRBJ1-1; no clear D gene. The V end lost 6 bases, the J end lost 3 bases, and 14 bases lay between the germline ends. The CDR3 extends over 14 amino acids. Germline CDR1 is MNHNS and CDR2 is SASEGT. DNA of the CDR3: TGTGCCAGCAGCCCGTTTGGCCCTGACACTGAAGCTTTCTTT. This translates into CASSPFGPDTEAFF.

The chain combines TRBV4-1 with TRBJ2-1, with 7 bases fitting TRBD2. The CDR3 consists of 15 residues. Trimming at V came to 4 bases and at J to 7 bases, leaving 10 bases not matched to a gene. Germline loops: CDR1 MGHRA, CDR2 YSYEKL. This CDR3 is CASSPLTSQGNEQFF. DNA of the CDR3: TGCGCCAGCAGCCCCTTGACTAGCCAAGGGAATGAGCAGTTCTTC.

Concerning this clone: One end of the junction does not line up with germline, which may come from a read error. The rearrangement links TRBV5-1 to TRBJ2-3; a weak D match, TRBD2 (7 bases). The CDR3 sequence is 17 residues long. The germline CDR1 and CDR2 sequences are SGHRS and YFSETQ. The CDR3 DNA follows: TGCGCCCGCAGCTTGTGGGGGCCCGGGGGGATTGGAGATACGCAGTATTTT. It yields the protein CARSLWGPGGIGDTQYF.

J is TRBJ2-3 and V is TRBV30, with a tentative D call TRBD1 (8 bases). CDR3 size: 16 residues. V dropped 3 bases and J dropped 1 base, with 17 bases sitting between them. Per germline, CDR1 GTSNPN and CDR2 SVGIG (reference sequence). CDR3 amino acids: CAWRPLQGGGTDTQYF. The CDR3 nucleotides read TGTGCCTGGAGGCCCCTACAGGGGGGGGGCACAGATACGCAGTATTTT.

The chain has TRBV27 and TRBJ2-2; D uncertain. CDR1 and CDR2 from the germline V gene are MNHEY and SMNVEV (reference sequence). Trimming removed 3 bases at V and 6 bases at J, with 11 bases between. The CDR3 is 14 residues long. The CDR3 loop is CASSFNYPAGELFF. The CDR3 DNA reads TGTGCCAGCAGTTTTAACTACCCCGCCGGGGAGCTGTTTTTT.

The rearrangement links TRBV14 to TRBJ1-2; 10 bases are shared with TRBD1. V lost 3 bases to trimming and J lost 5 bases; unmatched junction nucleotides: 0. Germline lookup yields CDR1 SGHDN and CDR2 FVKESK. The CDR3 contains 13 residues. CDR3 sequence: CASSQDRGYGYTF. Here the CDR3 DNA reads TGTGCCAGCAGCCAGGACAGGGGGTATGGCTACACCTTC.

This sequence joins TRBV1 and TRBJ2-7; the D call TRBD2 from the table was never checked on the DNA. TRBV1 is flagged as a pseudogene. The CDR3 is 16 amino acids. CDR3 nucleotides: TGCACCAGCAGCCCAGACTGGACGAGGAGGTCCTACGAGCAGTACTTC. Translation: CTSSPDWTRRSYEQYF.

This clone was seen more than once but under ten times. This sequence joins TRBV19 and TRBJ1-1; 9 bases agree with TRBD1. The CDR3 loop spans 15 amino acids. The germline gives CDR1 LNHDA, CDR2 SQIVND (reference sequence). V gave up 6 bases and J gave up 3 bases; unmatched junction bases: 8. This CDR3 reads CASRGSGTGYTEAFF. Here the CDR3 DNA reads TGTGCCAGTAGAGGATCCGGGACAGGGTACACTGAAGCTTTCTTT.

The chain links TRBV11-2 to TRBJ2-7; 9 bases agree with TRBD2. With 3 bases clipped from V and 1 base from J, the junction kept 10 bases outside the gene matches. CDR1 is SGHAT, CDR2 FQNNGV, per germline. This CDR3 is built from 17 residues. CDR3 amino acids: CASSLFWLAGKSYEQYF. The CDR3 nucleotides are TGTGCCAGCAGCTTGTTTTGGCTAGCGGGAAAGTCCTACGAGCAGTACTTC.

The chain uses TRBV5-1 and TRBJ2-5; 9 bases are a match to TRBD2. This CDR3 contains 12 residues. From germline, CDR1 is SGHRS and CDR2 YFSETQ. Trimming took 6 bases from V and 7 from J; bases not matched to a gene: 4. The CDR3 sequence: CASIAGDGTQYF. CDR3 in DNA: TGCGCCAGCATAGCGGGGGACGGGACCCAGTACTTC.